This is a list of T cell receptor beta chains from one sample in a study of blood T cell repertoires in COVID-19. Clones were read by immunoSEQ multiplex PCR, and TCRdb kept only the in-frame ones, dropping some. The profile shows almost 400,000 clones, more than 75% of them singletons. Input material: peripheral blood. The source of these receptors is a woman in her sixties with COVID-19, enrolled during active disease. Both conserved end residues are part of each CDR3. Fields, in order: CDR3 protein, CDR3 DNA, J gene, clone size, D gene, V gene. A D gene is named only where the DNA matches it firmly. A row's size may be missing; if present it is once, few, many or a size class.

CASSVGLLAGTEQYF	TGTGCCAGCAGCGTAGGGCTACTAGCGGGTACCGAGCAGTACTTC	TRBJ2-7	.	TRBD2	TRBV9
CASSRRTSGTGANVLTF	TGTGCCAGCAGCCGAAGGACATCCGGTACTGGGGCCAACGTCCTGACTTTC	TRBJ2-6	.	.	TRBV3-1/TRBV3-2
CASSQALAGGRGDQYF	TGCGCCAGCAGCCAGGCTCTAGCGGGGGGACGAGGTGACCAGTACTTC	TRBJ2-5	.	TRBD2	TRBV4-1
CASRRDRGDGELFF	TGCGCCAGCAGACGGGACAGGGGAGACGGGGAGCTGTTTTTT	TRBJ2-2	.	TRBD1	TRBV5-1
CASSYYGTGKGQPQHF	TGTGCCAGCAGTTACTACGGGACAGGGAAGGGCCAGCCCCAGCATTTT	TRBJ1-5	once	TRBD1	TRBV6-5
CASSSLVREAFF	TGTGCCAGCAGTTCGCTGGTCCGGGAAGCTTTCTTT	TRBJ1-1	.	.	TRBV28
CSASRASGGKSTDTQYF	TGCAGTGCTAGTCGGGCTAGCGGGGGGAAAAGCACAGATACGCAGTATTTT	TRBJ2-3	.	TRBD2	TRBV20-1
CASRLVGANTEAFF	TGTGCAAGTCGCTTAGTTGGGGCTAACACTGAAGCTTTCTTT	TRBJ1-1	.	.	TRBV12-2
CATYRGNTQYF	TGTGCCACCTACAGGGGAAATACGCAGTATTTT	TRBJ2-3	.	TRBD1	TRBV2
CASSLAGGGETQYF	TGTGCCAGCAGCTTAGCGGGGGGTGGAGAGACCCAGTACTTC	TRBJ2-5	few	.	TRBV7-9
CASITENQPQHF	TGTGCCAGCATAACAGAGAATCAGCCCCAGCATTTT	TRBJ1-5	few	.	TRBV4-2
CASSRGQAYQPQHF	TGTGCCAGCAGTCGTGGACAGGCTTATCAGCCCCAGCATTTT	TRBJ1-5	.	TRBD1	TRBV6-6
CASRTGYEQYF	TGTGCCAGCAGAACAGGATACGAGCAGTACTTC	TRBJ2-7	few	.	TRBV2
CASLQQGNEQFF	TGTGCCAGCTTACAACAGGGCAATGAGCAGTTCTTC	TRBJ2-1	once	.	TRBV18
CASRQPNTEAFF	TGTGCCAGCAGACAGCCTAACACTGAAGCTTTCTTT	TRBJ1-1	few	.	TRBV6-5
CASKLEVNTEAFF	TGTGCCAGCAAACTTGAGGTGAACACTGAAGCTTTCTTT	TRBJ1-1	.	.	TRBV7-2
CASSQLLAGVGKNIQYF	TGTGCCAGCAGCCAGCTCCTAGCGGGGGTGGGCAAAAACATTCAGTACTTC	TRBJ2-4	once	TRBD2	TRBV3-1/TRBV3-2
CASSFERGSVLNNEQFF	TGTGCCAGCAGTTTTGAACGGGGTAGTGTGCTAAACAATGAGCAGTTCTTC	TRBJ2-1	.	.	TRBV28
CASSPGQGRSGNTIYF	TGTGCCAGCAGCCCGGGTCAGGGCCGCTCTGGAAACACCATATATTTT	TRBJ1-3	.	.	TRBV5-4
CASSFSQGAYGYTF	TGTGCCAGCAGTTTCTCCCAGGGGGCGTATGGCTACACCTTC	TRBJ1-2	.	TRBD1	TRBV11-2
CASSPSSGDTQYF	TGTGCCAGCTCACCAAGCTCCGGGGATACGCAGTATTTT	TRBJ2-3	.	.	TRBV18
CASSFRGEEQYF	TGTGCCAGCAGCTTCAGGGGTGAAGAGCAGTACTTC	TRBJ2-7	.	.	TRBV5-6
CASSSGGRRYNSPLHF	TGTGCCAGTAGTTCTGGTGGCAGGCGCTATAATTCACCCCTCCACTTT	TRBJ1-6	once	.	TRBV19